This T cell receptor beta chain was sequenced during a study of blood T cells in healthy people across ages (dated by TCRdb to between 2015 and 2016). About the study as a whole: Template switching captured roughly one uniquely barcoded TCR beta cDNA molecule per two T cells in model experiments. The study analyzed two additional independent replicas of 1 million unique cDNA reads from the same blood draw for two donors, one aged 18 to 30 and one aged 80 or older. To avoid experimental bias, donors of different ages were randomly spread across the sequencing lanes. To track age-related changes in TCR beta repertoire diversity, the study relied on deep sequencing normalized with unique cDNA molecular identifiers. The donors were split into four age groups: young (average 16 years), middle-aged (39), aged (roughly 65) and long-lived (under 85).

CDR3 length: 13 amino acids, cysteine to phenylalanine. Just the 39-base CDR3 DNA is kept, in frame starting at base 1. From a lookup of the germline V gene, CDR1 and CDR2 are SGHTA and FQGTGA. V loses 0 bases of germline sequence and J loses 5 bases, and the interval between the two ends is 8 bases. The library was generated by 5' RACE. Sequencing relied on an Illumina HiSeq 2500. The second PCR ran for about 6 to 12 cycles and used a J-beta primer mix along with a sample-barcoded 5' primer. A template-switch 5' adaptor carrying 12 random nucleotides introduced a unique molecular identifier onto each TCR beta cDNA molecule. Each sample yielded at least 2.5 million CDR3-containing paired-end reads. All of the RNA was converted into first-strand cDNA using the Mint cDNA synthesis kit, with a TRBC-specific oligonucleotide serving as the primer. All cDNA was treated with uracil-DNA glycosylase and then went through a first 18-cycle PCR with the universal primers M1SS and BC2_uni_R. Per the source publication's procedure: For normalization, 1 million high-quality reads were randomly selected from each sample, with every read carrying a distinct molecular identifier. Reads sharing molecular identifiers were discarded rather than binned into consensus sequences. MiTCR, run with a Q25 quality threshold and the strictest error-elimination algorithm, handled CDR3 identification, clonotype clustering and error correction. A nonparametric unseen species model using Euler transformation provided a lower-bound estimate of total TCR beta diversity. TCRdb reprocessed the public reads (quality trimming at Q25 with fastp, clone calling with MiXCR) and kept in-frame beta chains. Under each unique CDR3 protein, matching rows form one entry showing the most common genes and DNA. The V and J calls and clone size are TCRdb's, not the authors'. Counted in this sample were 650,000 to 1,000,000 distinct CDR3 sequences; 35% to 40% of them appeared once. The ten largest clones represent approximately 13% of the sample.

This clonotype was observed many times. Its antigen target is currently unknown. No quality values exist for individual bases; no much larger clone is one base distant. Summary of the overall study and its limitations: There was a strong correlation between observed TCR beta diversity and the percentage of naive T cells measured by flow cytometry. Bulk unsorted PBMC profiling prevented conclusive comparison of naive and antigen-experienced compartments. Observed TCR beta diversity per million T cells fell roughly linearly with age, and a significant reduction was already apparent by age around 40. Estimates of total diversity based on one million sequenced T cells were regarded as lower bounds and as underestimates. The long-lived group showed more naive CD4+ T cells, fewer expanded clones and increased TCR diversity than the aged group, suggesting age selection. Donor CMV infection status was unknown, potentially confounding age-related changes in expanded clonotypes.

Systemically healthy Caucasian individuals from Russia, 39 in total and aged roughly 6 to 100 years, were included as donors. Each donor gave 8 to 10 milliliters of peripheral blood, collected into EDTA-treated Vacutainer tubes. Ficoll-Paque density-gradient centrifugation was used to isolate PBMCs, with at least 7 million obtained per sample. Total RNA was extracted from PBMCs with Trizol reagent, with at least 6 micrograms obtained per sample. For every donor, an aliquot of PBMCs went through flow cytometry to measure the percentages of naive CD45RAhigh/CD27high T cells. Sequencing was done on a sample of blood. The sequence derives from a young man in good health. The chain employs TRBV7-3 and TRBJ2-7, with no D gene named confidently. For the CDR3, the sequence is CASSLTTENEQYF. The DNA reads as follows: TGTGCCAGCAGCTTAACCACGGAGAACGAGCAGTACTTC. The full variable domain, with segments outside the CDR3 supplied by the reference TRBV7-3 and TRBJ2-7 proteins, appears as GAGVSQTPSNKVTEKGKYVELRCDPISGHTALYWYRQSLGQGPEFLIYFQGTGAADDSGLPNDRFFAVRPEGSVSTLKIQRTERGDSAVYLCASSLTTENEQYFGPGTRLTVT.